Following are 32 T cell receptor beta chains from one sample sequenced in a study of Graves' ophthalmopathy and Graves' hyperthyroidism. Amplification of the TCR beta CDR3 regions used RNA transcripts (as template). Second-round multiplex PCR came after first-round RT-PCR with HTBI primers. TCRdb processed the multiplex PCR reads anew with MiXCR; each CDR3 protein has one entry. The sample includes over a million distinct CDR3 sequences, 35% to 40% of them seen just once. Sequenced input: peripheral blood or thyroid tissue (not recorded which). Receptor source: an adult man with Graves' hyperthyroidism.

In this sample, this clonotype turned up a few times. J is TRBJ2-5 and V is TRBV10-3, with a weak D call TRBD1 (7 bases). Per germline, CDR1 ENHRY and CDR2 SYGVKD. CDR3 length: 18 residues. Deletions cut 3 bases from V and 5 bases from J, with 25 bases between. CDR3 coding DNA: TGTGCCATCAGTGATGGCAGGGGGGCGGCAATCGCGAAGGAGACCCAGTACTTC. Translated, it gives CAISDGRGAAIAKETQYF.

Remarks on this clonotype: A read error may be the cause here, since a much bigger clone is one base away. V usage is TRBV5-1 and J usage is TRBJ2-7; 7 bases align to TRBD1. Germline values: CDR1 SGHRS, CDR2 YFSETQ. The CDR3 length is 13 residues. J lost 5 bases, V lost 7 bases, and 9 bases had no gene match. Written as DNA, the CDR3 is TGCGCCAGCGCTAAACAGGGGTCCCACGAGCAGTACTTC. Translated: CASAKQGSHEQYF.

The chain carries TRBV25-1 and TRBJ2-6, with TRBD1 matching over 7 bases. Germline CDR1 reads MGHDK; CDR2 reads SYGVNS. This CDR3 region has 18 residues. With V trimmed by 6 bases and J by 0 bases, 11 bases remained unmatched. The CDR3 nucleotides read TGTGCCAGCAGCGCGATCGACAGGGCGCGCTCTGGGGCCAACGTCCTGACTTTC. Protein product: CASSAIDRARSGANVLTF. The complete variable domain, with remaining parts taken from reference TRBV25-1 and TRBJ2-6, reads EADIYQTPRYLVIGTGKKITLECSQTMGHDKMYWYQQDPGMELHLIHYSYGVNSTEKGDLSSESTVSRIRTEHFPLTLESARPSHTSQYLCASSAIDRARSGANVLTFGAGSRLTVL.

The J gene is TRBJ2-7, the V gene TRBV19, with D hard to call. The CDR3 covers 12 residues. In germline, CDR1 is LNHDA, CDR2 SQIVND (reference sequence). The V end lost 1 base, the J end lost 6 bases, and 7 bases lay between the germline ends. The CDR3 nucleotides read TGTGCCAGTAGTATAGGGAACGGCGAGCAGTACTTC. Its protein is CASSIGNGEQYF.

Only a few counts were recorded for this clonotype. One base away lies a much larger clone, so this may be a sequencing read error. The chain employs TRBV7-9 and TRBJ2-7; D uncertain. The V end was cut by 8 bases, the J end by 4 bases, with 18 bases between. Germline CDR1 is SEHNR and CDR2 is FQNEAQ (reference sequence). The CDR3 spans 14 residues. The CDR3 loop reads CASAPWLTPYEQYF. The CDR3 nucleotides are TGTGCCAGCGCTCCCTGGCTTACCCCTTACGAGCAGTACTTC. The full variable domain, its missing parts supplied by reference TRBV7-9 and TRBJ2-7, is DTGVSQNPRHKITKRGQNVTFRCDPISEHNRLYWYRQTLGQGPEFLTYFQNEAQLEKSRLLSDRFSAERPKGSFSTLEIQRTEQGDSAMYLCASAPWLTPYEQYFGPGTRLTVT.

With respect to this clonotype: An end of the junction does not agree with germline; a read error may underlie this. The chain recombines TRBV7-8 with TRBJ1-5; D remains unclear. This CDR3 has 15 residues. Germline lookup yields CDR1 SGHVS and CDR2 FQNEAQ. CDR3 in amino acids: CASSSLGGSSQPQHF. CDR3 DNA: TGTGCCAGCAGCTCCCTCGGCGGTAGCAGTCAGCCCCAGCATTTT.

This clonotype has ten or more counts. This chain joins TRBV7-9 and TRBJ1-4; 7 bases fit TRBD1. The CDR3 loop spans 15 amino acids. Germline V gene sequence: CDR1 SEHNR, CDR2 FQNEAQ (reference sequence). J gave up 7 bases and V 4 bases, and 9 bases lay outside the gene matches. CDR3 in DNA: TGTGCCAGCAGCTCCGGGACAGTATTTGGTGAAAAACTGTTTTTT. This encodes CASSSGTVFGEKLFF.

This chain links TRBV29-1 with TRBJ1-3; TRBD1 agrees at 7 bases. The CDR3 is made up of 13 amino acids. From germline, CDR1 is SQVTM and CDR2 ANQGSEA. Losses at the gene ends were 3 bases for V and 7 bases for J; bases not matched to a gene: 6. CDR3 nucleotides: TGCAGCGTTGACACAGGGGCAGGGAACACCATATATTTT. It encodes CSVDTGAGNTIYF.

This clonotype has a handful of counts. The V gene is TRBV10-3, the J gene TRBJ2-2; weak D call: TRBD2 (6 bases). The CDR3 sequence is 15 residues long. Trimming removed 3 bases from V and 8 bases from J, with 16 bases in between. Germline V lookup: CDR1 ENHRY, CDR2 SYGVKD. CDR3 sequence: CAISERDSPSGELFF. The DNA of the CDR3 is TGTGCCATCAGTGAACGGGACTCCCCCTCTGGGGAGCTGTTTTTT.

Ten or more counts support this clonotype. The chain links TRBV12-3 or TRBV12-4 to TRBJ1-1; perhaps TRBD1 as D (6 bases). The CDR3 runs 16 residues. Trimming removed 6 bases at V and 1 base at J, with 18 bases between. For the CDR3, the DNA is TGTGCCAGCAGCCGAGTGTCAGGGGCGGGGAACACTGAAGCTTTCTTT. Its protein product is CASSRVSGAGNTEAFF.

The CDR3 here is CAWIGQHNSPLHF. As DNA, the CDR3 is TGTGCCTGGATAGGACAGCATAATTCACCCCTCCACTTT. This sequence joins TRBV30 and TRBJ1-6, with D perhaps TRBD1 (6 bases). V lost 4 bases to trimming and J lost 5 bases, with 9 bases between them. CDR1 and CDR2 from the germline V gene are GTSNPN and SVGIG (reference sequence). This CDR3 contains 13 residues.

This clonotype has only a few counts. One junction end does not reproduce the germline sequence, and a read error may be involved. The rearrangement links TRBV20-1 to TRBJ2-7, with D maybe TRBD1 (6 bases). Germline assignment: CDR1 DFQATT and CDR2 SNEGSKA (reference sequence). The CDR3 totals 15 residues. This CDR3 reads CSAGDPGQSSYEQYF. Written as DNA, the CDR3 is TGCAGTGCTGGAGACCCAGGACAGAGCTCCTACGAGCAGTACTTC.

The rearrangement links TRBV20-1 to TRBJ1-5; 10 nucleotides match TRBD1. This CDR3 comprises 13 residues. Germline loops: CDR1 DFQATT, CDR2 SNEGSKA (reference sequence). V trimming: 6 bases; J trimming: 6 bases; junction bases outside the gene matches: 5. The DNA for the CDR3 is TGCAGTGCATGGACAGGGGGTAGTCAGCCCCAGCATTTT. It yields the protein CSAWTGGSQPQHF.

This clonotype was recorded many times. The V call is TRBV19, the J call TRBJ1-3; D is undetermined. V lost 7 bases and J lost 0, with 7 bases in between. The germline CDR1 and CDR2 sequences are LNHDA and SQIVND (reference sequence). This CDR3 has 13 residues. The chain's CDR3 is CASNDYSGNTIYF. The CDR3 DNA sequence: TGTGCCAGTAATGACTACTCTGGAAACACCATATATTTT.

This clonotype was recorded a few times. The CDR3 loop reads CSARDELAGGWETQYF. The CDR3 DNA reads as TGCAGTGCTAGAGATGAACTAGCGGGAGGATGGGAGACCCAGTACTTC. This chain uses TRBV20-1 with TRBJ2-5; 12 nucleotides agree with TRBD2. CDR3 size: 16 residues. V shed 0 bases, J shed 5 bases, and the junction held 7 bases outside the gene matches. CDR1 and CDR2 (germline): DFQATT, SNEGSKA (reference sequence).

This clonotype came up once. Without the conserved terminal phenylalanine or tryptophan, this CDR3 likely stems from a read error. The DNA is omitted, as the CDR3 cannot be located on it reliably, and the CDR3 follows TCRdb's listing. This rearrangement joins TRBV2 to TRBJ2-6; the table's TRBD1 call for D was not verified on the DNA. The CDR3 comprises 11 residues, both ends counted. CDR1 and CDR2 from the germline V gene are SNHLY and FYNNEI. The CDR3 loop reads CASGPRTGEDT.

This clonotype was recorded at least ten times. The chain is built from TRBV14 and TRBJ1-3, with no clear D. Trimming pared 6 bases from V and 2 bases from J, leaving 2 bases between. This CDR3 is 11 amino acids long. Germline V gives CDR1 SGHDN, CDR2 FVKESK. In nucleotides, the CDR3 is TGTGCCAGCAGAACTGGAAACACCATATATTTT. It encodes CASRTGNTIYF.

This clonotype was counted ten times or more. The chain has TRBV7-7 and TRBJ2-7; possibly TRBD1 or TRBD2 for D (5 bases each). V was shortened by 4 bases and J by 5 bases, with 12 bases between the two germline ends. This CDR3 is built from 13 residues. CDR1 is SSHAT and CDR2 is FNYEAQ in the germline V gene (reference sequence). In DNA form, the CDR3 reads TGTGCCAGCAGCTCGCTAGTGGGGGACGAGCAGTACTTC. Protein product: CASSSLVGDEQYF. The entire variable domain, with the rest obtained from reference TRBV7-7 and TRBJ2-7, is as follows: GAGVSQSPRYKVTKRGQDVTLRCDPISSHATLYWYQQALGQGPEFLTYFNYEAQPDKSGLPSDRFSAERPEGSISTLTIQRTEQRDSAMYRCASSSLVGDEQYFGPGTRLTVT.

This clonotype was counted once. The rearrangement uses TRBV6-6 and TRBJ2-5; D possibly corresponds to TRBD2 (5 bases). With 2 bases removed from V and 14 bases from J, the gap between germline ends came to 15 bases. Germline lookup yields CDR1 MNHNY and CDR2 SVGAGI (reference sequence). The CDR3 is 12 amino acids. DNA of the CDR3: TGTGCCAGCAGTTACGAACGGACGGAGGCTTACTTC. Translation gives CASSYERTEAYF.

This clonotype appeared a single time. The junction shows a germline mismatch at one end, possibly a read error. V and J are TRBV2 and TRBJ2-6, with D possibly matching TRBD2 (6 bases). Looked up from germline, CDR1 is SNHLY and CDR2 is FYNNEI. The CDR3 consists of 15 residues. The CDR3 loop is CASSEARVREDTEAF. CDR3 DNA: TGTGCCAGCAGTGAAGCGCGGGTCAGGGAGGACACTGAAGCTTTC.

The chain combines TRBV6-5 with TRBJ1-6; no clear D gene. Germline loops: CDR1 MNHEY, CDR2 SVGAGI. The germline V and J ends were trimmed by 0 bases and 0 bases, with 12 bases remaining between them. The CDR3 consists of 18 residues. The CDR3 DNA is TGTGCCAGCAGTTACTCGAGACCGAGAAGCTCCTATAATTCACCCCTCCACTTT. Amino acid sequence: CASSYSRPRSSYNSPLHF.

This clonotype was counted at least ten times. The rearrangement uses TRBV29-1 and TRBJ1-3; 9 positions match TRBD1. The CDR3 length is 16 residues. Germline CDR1 reads SQVTM; CDR2 reads ANQGSEA. The junction had 8 bases not matched to a gene; V was cut back by 5 bases and J by 0 bases. This CDR3 reads CSVQTGGTISGNTIYF. CDR3 nucleotides: TGCAGCGTTCAGACAGGGGGAACTATCTCTGGAAACACCATATATTTT.

This clonotype was counted at least ten times. V and J are TRBV20-1 and TRBJ2-7, with D perhaps TRBD2 (5 bases). The CDR3 spans 14 residues. Germline V CDR1 and CDR2: DFQATT, SNEGSKA (reference sequence). The ends were cut back, 1 base at V and 2 bases at J, with 12 bases in the middle. The CDR3 bases are TGCAGTGCTAGAGTTCCCGGGAATACCTACGAGCAGTACTTC. It specifies CSARVPGNTYEQYF.

This chain uses TRBV6-6 with TRBJ2-7; D possibly corresponds to TRBD1 (6 bases). From germline, CDR1 is MNHNY and CDR2 SVGAGI (reference sequence). The CDR3 is 14 amino acids. Trimming left V 8 bases short and J 3 bases short, with 17 bases between. In DNA form, the CDR3 reads TGTGCCAGCGGCCCCGGGACACTCTTCTACGAGCAGTACTTC. This encodes CASGPGTLFYEQYF.

There are many counts of this clonotype. The J gene is TRBJ1-2, the V gene TRBV5-1, with 7 bases matching TRBD1. This CDR3 region has 15 residues. CDR1 and CDR2 from the germline V gene are SGHRS and YFSETQ. J gave up 6 bases and V 4 bases, and 12 bases lay outside the gene matches. The CDR3 spells CASSPRGDSTDGYTF. The CDR3 DNA reads TGCGCCAGCAGCCCGAGAGGGGACAGTACGGATGGCTACACCTTC.

The gene calls are TRBV24-1 and TRBJ2-3; tentative D call: TRBD2 (6 bases). Germline V gene lookup returns CDR1 KGHDR and CDR2 SFDVKD. The CDR3 loop spans 13 amino acids. V gave up 2 bases and J gave up 5 bases, with 7 bases separating them. CDR3: CATSDSGVDTQYF. The CDR3 coding sequence is TGTGCCACCAGTGATTCGGGGGTAGATACGCAGTATTTT.

Of note for this clonotype: At one boundary the junction diverges from the germline segment, which might be a read error. CDR3: CASSPRRLRTGSFLAGNTLYF. CDR3 bases: TGTGCCAGCAGCCCCAGGCGTCTCAGGACAGGGTCCTTTTTAGCTGGAAACACCTTATATTTT. This chain links TRBV7-6 with TRBJ1-3; 8 nucleotides match TRBD1. CDR3 length: 21 residues. Germline CDR1 reads SGHVS; CDR2 reads FNYEAQ. Combining the CDR3 with reference TRBV7-6 and TRBJ1-3 gives the whole variable domain GAGVSQSPRYKVTKRGQDVALRCDPISGHVSLYWYRQALGQGPEFLTYFNYEAQQDKSGLPNDRFSAERPEGSISTLTIQRTEQRDSAMYRCASSPRRLRTGSFLAGNTLYFGEGSWLTVV.

This clonotype appeared many times. This rearrangement joins TRBV7-9 to TRBJ2-7; D is uncertain. Deletions cut 5 bases from V and 0 bases from J, with 17 bases between. The germline gives CDR1 SEHNR, CDR2 FQNEAQ (reference sequence). The CDR3 length is 16 residues. This CDR3 reads CASSPREGPSSYEQYF. CDR3 nucleotide sequence: TGTGCCAGCAGCCCCCGAGAAGGTCCGAGCTCCTACGAGCAGTACTTC.

Remarks on this clonotype: A much larger clone differs from this one at a single base, so this may be a read error. The chain uses TRBV5-6 and TRBJ2-7, with 10 bases lining up with TRBD1. V was clipped by 1 base and J by 6 bases; unmatched bases: 10. The CDR3 extends over 16 amino acids. Germline CDR1 SGHDT, CDR2 YYEEEE. The CDR3, as DNA: TGTGCCAGCAGCTTGTTCCTGAGACAGGGGGCTGCCGAGCAGTACTTC. Translated: CASSLFLRQGAAEQYF.

As concerns this clonotype: Being one base from a much bigger clone, this may be a read error. J is TRBJ2-7 and V is TRBV2, with TRBD1 identical over 8 bases. The CDR3 is made up of 13 amino acids. J was trimmed by 5 bases and V by 8 bases; bases with no gene match: 8. Germline CDR1 is SNHLY and CDR2 is FYNNEI. The CDR3 sequence is CASGRQGIDEQYF. The CDR3 DNA reads as TGTGCCAGCGGCAGACAGGGGATCGACGAGCAGTACTTC.

The chain has TRBV7-9 and TRBJ1-1; D call uncertain. The CDR3 is made up of 14 amino acids. Trimming removed 7 bases from V and 3 bases from J, with 15 bases in between. Per germline, CDR1 SEHNR and CDR2 FQNEAQ (reference sequence). The CDR3 protein is CASTQAAGYTEAFF. The CDR3, as DNA: TGTGCCAGCACCCAGGCAGCAGGATACACTGAAGCTTTCTTT.

Points on this clonotype: This may arise from a read error, as a much more abundant clone is one base away. This chain uses TRBV29-1 with TRBJ2-7, with 8 bases lining up with TRBD2. The CDR3 is 12 amino acids. Germline CDR1 reads SQVTM; CDR2 reads ANQGSEA. V lost 6 bases and J lost 8; bases outside the gene matches: 9. CDR3 in amino acids: CSVEMAGGQQYF. DNA for the CDR3: TGCAGCGTGGAAATGGCGGGGGGACAGCAGTACTTC.